These 3 T cell receptor beta chains originate from one sample sequenced in a study of OX40 agonist ivuxolimab in advanced cancers. This table comes from immunoSEQ multiplex PCR, and its TCRdb copy is limited to in-frame clones, with some not included. The sample lists 15,000 or so clones, about 77% seen once, with under 35% in the top ten. The sample in question was CD4+ or CD8+ T cells sorted from blood, obtained in a trial of the OX40 agonist ivuxolimab. The source is an adult with an advanced solid tumor such as melanoma, head and neck, liver or kidney cancer.

The CDR3 nucleotides are TGTGCTAGTGGTTTGACGGACAGCCCGAAACGGGGCGAGCAGTACTTC. Translated, it gives CASGLTDSPKRGEQYF. The genes are TRBV12-5 and TRBJ2-7; weak D call: TRBD1 (6 bases). V was shortened by 2 bases and J by 6 bases, with 20 bases between the two germline ends. Germline values: CDR1 LGHNT, CDR2 FRNRAP. CDR3 length: 16 residues.

In its sample, this clone ranks as medium-sized (0.01 to 0.1%). The V gene is TRBV7-9, the J gene TRBJ2-7; the match to TRBD1 covers 9 bases. J lost 1 base, V lost 8 bases, and 6 bases had no gene match. This CDR3 spans 14 amino acids. Per the germline V gene, CDR1 is SEHNR and CDR2 is FQNEAQ (reference sequence). Here the CDR3 DNA reads TGTGCCAGCGGGGGACAGGGCCCTTCCTACGAGCAGTACTTC. It specifies CASGGQGPSYEQYF.

The J gene is TRBJ2-7, the V gene TRBV27; no reliable D call. With 5 bases removed from V and 2 bases from J, the gap between germline ends came to 10 bases. Germline V CDR1 and CDR2: MNHEY, SMNVEV (reference sequence). This CDR3 contains 13 residues. CDR3 in amino acids: CASSLDETYEQYF. The CDR3 DNA reads as TGTGCCAGCAGTCTCGACGAAACCTACGAGCAGTACTTC.